The next 18 T cell receptor beta chains were all read from a single sample in a study of radiotherapy plus CTLA-4 blockade in lung cancer. Sequencing was performed with immunoSEQ multiplex PCR; in TCRdb, only in-frame clones are kept and a portion is missing. In the table there are 45,000 or so clones, roughly three quarters of which are singletons. This sample comprised peripheral blood, obtained from a patient treated with radiotherapy plus ipilimumab. The receptors shown here come from a human donor with non-small cell lung cancer who had stable disease on radiotherapy plus ipilimumab.

The chain carries TRBV7-8 and TRBJ1-2; possibly TRBD1 for D (6 bases). Germline CDR1 reads SGHVS; CDR2 reads FQNEAQ. Trimming cost V 3 bases and J 6 bases, with 17 bases left between them. The CDR3 has 15 residues. CDR3 coding DNA: TGTGCCAGCAGCTTCCTAAGGGGGATTGCAAATGGCTACACCTTC. As protein: CASSFLRGIANGYTF.

This sequence joins TRBV4-3 and TRBJ2-3; 8 nucleotides align to TRBD2. The CDR3 loop spans 15 amino acids. Germline loops: CDR1 LGHNA, CDR2 YSLEER. V was clipped by 1 base and J by 1 base; unmatched bases: 1. The CDR3 DNA sequence: TGCGCCAGCAGCCAAGGCGGGGGGCGCACAGATACGCAGTATTTT. Residues: CASSQGGGRTDTQYF.

This clone was observed a single time. This chain joins TRBV18 and TRBJ2-5; D is unclear. This CDR3 contains 15 residues. The V end was cut by 1 base, the J end by 2 bases, with 11 bases between. Germline V gives CDR1 KGHSH, CDR2 LQKENI. The CDR3 loop reads CASSPRNIPQETQYF. In DNA form, the CDR3 reads TGTGCCAGCTCACCACGGAACATACCGCAAGAGACCCAGTACTTC.

This clone showed up just a few times. The chain employs TRBV7-3 and TRBJ2-5; 7 bases fit TRBD1. After removal of 6 bases from V and 1 base from J, the junction contained 5 bases not matched to a gene. CDR3 size: 14 residues. Germline V gene data show CDR1 as SGHTA and CDR2 as FQGTGA. The CDR3 loop reads CASSRTGAQETQYF. In nucleotides, the CDR3 is TGTGCCAGCAGTCGTACAGGGGCCCAAGAGACCCAGTACTTC.

The rearrangement joins TRBV10-3 to TRBJ1-2; 10 nucleotides match TRBD1. The CDR3 loop spans 14 amino acids. The V gene's germline CDR1 is ENHRY and CDR2 SYGVKD. V trimming: 6 bases; J trimming: 4 bases; junction bases outside the gene matches: 5. The CDR3 nucleotides read TGTGCCATCAGCCGGGACAGGGGAAGCTATGGCTACACCTTC. This codes for CAISRDRGSYGYTF.

This clone has only a few counts. Here the CDR3 reads CAITRSQGLEYSTIYF. For the CDR3, the DNA is TGTGCCATCACCCGATCACAGGGTTTGGAGTATAGCACCATATATTTT. The chain employs TRBV10-3 and TRBJ1-3; D perhaps matches TRBD1 (6 bases). The V end was cut by 7 bases, the J end by 9 bases, with 25 bases between. The germline V gene encodes CDR1 ENHRY and CDR2 SYGVKD. This CDR3 spans 16 amino acids.

V and J are TRBV5-6 and TRBJ1-2; D possibly corresponds to TRBD1 (6 bases). V lost 0 bases and J lost 4, with 10 bases in between. Per germline, CDR1 SGHDT and CDR2 YYEEEE. This CDR3 spans 14 amino acids. CDR3 loop: CASSLGQVVYGYTF. The DNA of the CDR3 is TGTGCCAGCAGCTTGGGACAGGTGGTCTATGGCTACACCTTC.

V gene TRBV9 combines with J gene TRBJ1-5; D remains ambiguous. The ends were cut back, 4 bases at V and 4 bases at J, with 9 bases in the middle. The CDR3 covers 13 residues. The germline gives CDR1 SGDLS, CDR2 YYNGEE. For the CDR3, the DNA is TGTGCCAGCAGCCCCGCCAGTAATCAGCCCCAGCATTTT. Translation: CASSPASNQPQHF.

The chain is built from TRBV7-2 and TRBJ1-1, with D uncertain. CDR1 is SGHTA, CDR2 FQGNSA, per germline. The CDR3 is 15 amino acids. Trimming cost V 0 bases and J 10 bases, with 18 bases left between them. The CDR3 sequence: CASSLARAALSVAFF. In DNA form, the CDR3 reads TGTGCCAGCAGCTTAGCGCGGGCGGCTTTAAGTGTAGCTTTCTTT.

V and J are TRBV19 and TRBJ2-4; perhaps TRBD1 as D (7 bases). The V gene lost 7 bases and the J gene lost 7 bases, with 23 bases spanning the gap. This CDR3 comprises 16 residues. Germline assignment: CDR1 LNHDA and CDR2 SQIVND (reference sequence). CDR3 DNA sequence: TGTGCCAGTATCTCCCGAGGGGGCGCGGGACGGAACATTCAGTACTTC. Its translation: CASISRGGAGRNIQYF.

The chain couples TRBV7-9 to TRBJ1-1, with D maybe TRBD1 (6 bases). V shed 3 bases and J shed 5 bases, with 13 bases lying between them. The CDR3 consists of 14 residues. The germline gives CDR1 SEHNR, CDR2 FQNEAQ (reference sequence). CDR3 amino acids: CASSFGGQGTEAFF. The CDR3 nucleotides read TGTGCCAGCAGCTTTGGCGGCCAGGGGACTGAAGCTTTCTTT.

In its sample, this clone was seen a few times. The rearrangement uses TRBV11-2 and TRBJ2-5; a weak D match, TRBD2 (5 bases). This CDR3 has 12 amino acids. Trimming pared 5 bases from V and 10 bases from J, leaving 14 bases between. The V gene's germline CDR1 is SGHAT and CDR2 FQNNGV. CDR3 DNA sequence: TGTGCCAGCAGCCATGAACGGGGTAGCCAGTACTTC. As protein: CASSHERGSQYF.

The genes are TRBV5-1 and TRBJ1-1, with D hard to call. The CDR3 is 16 residues long. Germline V gives CDR1 SGHRS, CDR2 YFSETQ. V was shortened by 0 bases and J by 6 bases, with 18 bases between the two germline ends. The CDR3 loop is CASSLGPVREASEAFF. Written as DNA, the CDR3 is TGCGCCAGCAGCTTGGGACCAGTACGGGAGGCATCTGAAGCTTTCTTT.

This chain links TRBV20-1 with TRBJ1-2; no definite D call. CDR3 length: 11 amino acids. The germline CDR1 and CDR2 sequences are DFQATT and SNEGSKA (reference sequence). V lost 7 bases to trimming and J lost 9 bases, with 15 bases between them. CDR3 sequence reads: CSVPLELSYTF. The CDR3 region has the DNA TGCAGTGTTCCGTTAGAGCTAAGCTACACCTTC.

This clone was seen a single time. V is TRBV5-5 and J is TRBJ1-2; D gene unclear. The CDR3 is made up of 13 amino acids. Trimming took 1 base from V and 4 from J, leaving 8 bases between them. The germline V gene encodes CDR1 SGHKS and CDR2 YYEKEE (reference sequence). CDR3 bases: TGTGCCAGCAGCTTGCCGGGCGGCTATGGCTACACCTTC. Encoded protein: CASSLPGGYGYTF.

This clone occurred a few times. This sequence joins TRBV27 and TRBJ1-5; no clear D gene. This CDR3 has 15 residues. Per the germline V gene, CDR1 is MNHEY and CDR2 is SMNVEV (reference sequence). Trimming took 4 bases from V and 0 from J, leaving 10 bases between them. The DNA of the CDR3 is TGTGCCAGCAGTTGGACTCACAGTAGCAATCAGCCCCAGCATTTT. Its translation is CASSWTHSSNQPQHF.

CDR3 bases: TGTGCCAGCAGTTTATCGGGGTCGGGGAACACTGAAGCTTTCTTT. Translated, it gives CASSLSGSGNTEAFF. The rearrangement joins TRBV27 to TRBJ1-1; D gene unclear. The germline V and J ends were trimmed by 0 bases and 1 base, with 9 bases remaining between them. Germline V gives CDR1 MNHEY, CDR2 SMNVEV (reference sequence). The CDR3 runs 15 residues.

V and J are TRBV7-9 and TRBJ2-2, with 8 bases lining up with TRBD2. With 5 bases clipped from V and 3 bases from J, the junction kept 5 bases outside the gene matches. The CDR3 contains 15 residues. CDR1 is SEHNR, CDR2 FQNEAQ, per germline (reference sequence). The CDR3 spells CASSPPGGHTGELFF. For the CDR3, the DNA is TGTGCCAGCAGCCCCCCGGGAGGGCACACCGGGGAGCTGTTTTTT.